These 12 T cell receptor beta chains originate from one sample sequenced in a study of cytomegalovirus exposure and HLA in healthy donors. The PCR employed 60 Vbeta primers together with 13 Jbeta primers. TCRdb's table, derived via immunoSEQ multiplex PCR, lists solely in-frame clones and lacks some. This sample has around 140,000 clones, with about 70% found just once. Source material: PBMCs. The receptors derive from a woman aged 60-75 years in good health and CMV-seropositive.

In this sample, this clone turned up once. The V and J genes are TRBV5-6 and TRBJ2-2; TRBD2 aligns across 11 bases. The germline gives CDR1 SGHDT, CDR2 YYEEEE. CDR3 length: 16 amino acids. V was clipped by 3 bases and J by 5 bases; unmatched bases: 6. The CDR3 spells CASSWTSGHRTGELFF. CDR3 nucleotides: TGTGCCAGCAGCTGGACTAGCGGGCACCGGACCGGGGAGCTGTTTTTT.

The chain carries TRBV12-2 and TRBJ2-3; the table's D call TRBD1 went unverified against the DNA. TRBV12-2 is labeled a pseudogene. The CDR3 has 20 residues. The CDR3 nucleotides read TGTGCAAGTCGCTTACTAAGGACAGGTTTTACGGAGGTCAACACAGATACGCAGTATTTT. Translating gives CASRLLRTGFTEVNTDTQYF.

This clone occurred a few times. The chain links TRBV19 to TRBJ2-5; TRBD1 agrees at 11 bases. V lost 5 bases and J lost 5; bases outside the gene matches: 7. This CDR3 has 15 amino acids. Germline V lookup: CDR1 LNHDA, CDR2 SQIVND (reference sequence). The CDR3 DNA reads as TGTGCCAGTAGTGAAGGGGGGACAGGGGGTGAGACCCAGTACTTC. This encodes CASSEGGTGGETQYF.

This clone was recorded a few times. The chain links TRBV2 to TRBJ2-3; 8 bases are shared with TRBD2. The CDR3 runs to 13 residues. J was trimmed by 9 bases and V by 11 bases; bases with no gene match: 13. Per germline, CDR1 SNHLY and CDR2 FYNNEI. The CDR3 loop is CAFAREGGGTQYF. The CDR3 region has the DNA TGTGCCTTCGCTCGGGAGGGAGGAGGGACGCAGTATTTT.

V is TRBV7-2 and J is TRBJ1-1; weak D call: TRBD1 (5 bases). Germline V gene data show CDR1 as SGHTA and CDR2 as FQGNSA. The CDR3 runs 15 residues. Trimming removed 1 base at V and 1 base at J, with 10 bases between. In DNA form, the CDR3 reads TGTGCCAGCAGCTTAGACAGGATCAGGAACACTGAAGCTTTCTTT. It specifies CASSLDRIRNTEAFF. Using reference TRBV7-2 and TRBJ1-1 for the parts outside the CDR3, the full variable domain is GAGVSQSPSNKVTEKGKDVELRCDPISGHTALYWYRQSLGQGLEFLIYFQGNSAPDKSGLPSDRFSAERTGGSVSTLTIQRTQQEDSAVYLCASSLDRIRNTEAFFGQGTRLTVV.

The chain is built from TRBV6-5 and TRBJ2-3; 9 bases align to TRBD1. This CDR3 has 15 residues. CDR1 and CDR2 (germline): MNHEY, SVGAGI. Losses at the gene ends were 5 bases for V and 5 bases for J; bases not matched to a gene: 8. CDR3 in amino acids: CASSRQGGMGDTQYF. Written as DNA, the CDR3 is TGTGCCAGCAGTCGACAGGGGGGCATGGGAGATACGCAGTATTTT.

This chain joins TRBV5-1 and TRBJ2-2, with a possible D match to TRBD1 (6 bases). Germline CDR1 SGHRS, CDR2 YFSETQ. Trimming removed 4 bases from V and 1 base from J, with 11 bases in between. The CDR3 runs to 15 residues. The DNA for the CDR3 is TGCGCCAGCAGCCCTGGGACAAAGAACACCGGGGAGCTGTTTTTT. Residues: CASSPGTKNTGELFF.

The rearrangement uses TRBV14 and TRBJ2-5; TRBD2 aligns across 14 bases. This CDR3 spans 16 amino acids. The J segment lost 5 bases and the V segment lost 4 bases, leaving 6 bases of the junction unmatched. The germline V gene encodes CDR1 SGHDN and CDR2 FVKESK. The CDR3 is CASSPGLAGVTETQYF. CDR3 coding DNA: TGTGCCAGCAGCCCGGGACTAGCGGGAGTAACGGAGACCCAGTACTTC.

J is TRBJ1-1 and V is TRBV19; TRBD1 agrees at 10 bases. CDR3 length: 15 residues. Germline CDR1 and CDR2: LNHDA and SQIVND (reference sequence). The V and J ends lost 5 bases and 3 bases, in that order; junction bases with no gene match: 6. The CDR3, as DNA: TGTGCCAGTAGTCTGGGACAGGGGTTACACACTGAAGCTTTCTTT. This translates into CASSLGQGLHTEAFF.

With respect to this clone: Other DNA sequences within the sample encode an identical CDR3. The chain couples TRBV6-5 to TRBJ1-1; 7 positions match TRBD1. Germline CDR1 MNHEY, CDR2 SVGAGI. This CDR3 is built from 13 residues. V lost 6 bases to trimming and J lost 6 bases; unmatched junction nucleotides: 7. CDR3 loop: CASSYRGSAEAFF. The CDR3 DNA is TGTGCCAGCAGCTACAGGGGATCAGCTGAAGCTTTCTTT.

V and J are TRBV5-1 and TRBJ1-4; D is undetermined. The length of the CDR3 is 14 residues. V was clipped by 4 bases and J by 4 bases, with 11 bases between them. Germline lookup yields CDR1 SGHRS and CDR2 YFSETQ. CDR3 loop: CASSPQTLNEKLFF. The CDR3, as DNA: TGCGCCAGCAGCCCACAGACGCTTAATGAAAAACTGTTTTTT.

The chain joins TRBV6-6 to TRBJ1-3, with TRBD1 matching 7 bases. V shed 7 bases, J shed 2 bases, and the junction held 5 bases outside the gene matches. Germline V gene sequence: CDR1 MNHNY, CDR2 SVGAGI (reference sequence). The CDR3 spans 14 residues. In nucleotides, the CDR3 is TGTGCCAGCAACGACAGGGATACTGGAAACACCATATATTTT. Protein sequence: CASNDRDTGNTIYF.